This T cell receptor beta chain was retrieved from a study of shared clonotypes between healthy human individuals. The study, taken as a whole, reports: Non-shared clonotypes had lower generation probabilities than clonotypes shared by all four sorted-subset donors.

Worth noting for this clone: The antigen is not known.

As handled by the study authors: For the immunoSEQ data, sequences were junction-only without quality scores, so filtering differed. Here immunoSEQ multiplex PCR was the method, and the copy in TCRdb shows in-frame clones only, minus some. The DNA gave D and trimming, while V, J and clone size come from that table. The sample lists 2 million or so clones; 85% to 95% were seen once. The specimen sequenced was naive CD4+ T cells sorted from blood. As to subset: CD45RA+ positively selected. This clonotype was sampled from a man younger than 35 in good health.

The CDR3: CASTVTSGPSIAKNIQYF. Here the CDR3 DNA reads TGTGCCAGCACCGTGACTAGCGGGCCCTCTATAGCCAAAAACATTCAGTACTTC. V usage is TRBV9 and J usage is TRBJ2-4, with TRBD2 matching 10 bases. This CDR3 has 18 amino acids. In germline, CDR1 is SGDLS, CDR2 YYNGEE. J lost 0 bases, V lost 6 bases, and 12 bases had no gene match. Full variable domain (outside the CDR3, taken from reference TRBV9 and TRBJ2-4): DSGVTQTPKHLITATGQRVTLRCSPRSGDLSVYWYQQSLDQGLQFLIQYYNGEERAKGNILERFSAQQFPDLHSELNLSSLELGDSALYFCASTVTSGPSIAKNIQYFGAGTRLSVL.